The 2 T cell receptor beta chains in this list originate from one sample, sequenced in a study of neurological immune-mediated disorders. Time point reported: longitudinal time-point 2. TCRdb reprocessed the 5' RACE reads with MiXCR, giving one entry per CDR3 protein. The repertoire holds approximately 89,000 distinct CDR3 sequences, about 12% seen once, with roughly 5% in the top ten. The sequencing sample was made of PBMCs. Receptors were obtained from a female donor with HTLV-1-associated myelopathy (HAM/TSP).

This clonotype was counted between two and nine times. J is TRBJ2-5 and V is TRBV28, with D uncertain. Germline lookup yields CDR1 MDHEN and CDR2 SYDVKM. CDR3 length: 16 amino acids. Trimming left V 5 bases short and J 1 base short, with 17 bases between. For the CDR3, the DNA is TGTGCCAGCAGTCAAACCCGATGGGCCGCCCAAGAGACCCAGTACTTC. Protein: CASSQTRWAAQETQYF.

This clonotype was observed at least ten times. The chain combines TRBV6-5 with TRBJ2-2, with TRBD1 matching over 10 bases. CDR3 size: 15 residues. J was trimmed by 4 bases and V by 5 bases; bases with no gene match: 4. Germline values: CDR1 MNHEY, CDR2 SVGAGI. As DNA, the CDR3 is TGTGCCAGCAGTCTACGGACAGGGGGCACCGGGGAGCTGTTTTTT. It codes for CASSLRTGGTGELFF.